These 12 T cell receptor beta chains came from one sample sequenced in a study of T-cell memory formation after mild COVID-19. TCRdb processed the 5' RACE reads anew with MiXCR; each CDR3 protein has one entry. The sample gives some 450,000 distinct CDR3 sequences, 15% to 20% of which show up once; roughly a fifth is in the top ten. Sequenced material: PBMCs or a T cell subset sorted from them (not recorded which). The receptors were sampled from a man aged 18 to 30 who had mild COVID-19 (a few samples of this study predate the infection). Cell type and time point are not known.

This chain joins TRBV5-1 and TRBJ1-6; D gene ambiguous. The V and J ends lost 4 bases and 5 bases respectively, with 16 bases between them. This CDR3 contains 16 residues. CDR1 is SGHRS, CDR2 YFSETQ, per germline. This CDR3 is CASSPQTGWDNSPLHF. The DNA for the CDR3 is TGCGCCAGCAGCCCTCAGACGGGGTGGGATAATTCACCCCTCCACTTT.

This clonotype was found a few times. The chain is built from TRBV7-2 and TRBJ2-3; tentative D call: TRBD2 (6 bases). Deletions cut 1 base from V and 4 bases from J, with 9 bases between. This CDR3 comprises 14 residues. Germline CDR1 is SGHTA and CDR2 is FQGNSA. The chain's CDR3 is CASSLDAGSDTQYF. The CDR3 bases are TGTGCCAGCAGCTTAGACGCGGGGTCAGATACGCAGTATTTT.

V usage is TRBV9 and J usage is TRBJ2-5; tentative D call: TRBD1 (5 bases). V lost 3 bases to trimming and J lost 4 bases, with 10 bases between them. Germline lookup yields CDR1 SGDLS and CDR2 YYNGEE. The CDR3 is 13 residues long. Here the CDR3 DNA reads TGTGCCAGCAGCGCCACAGGTCCAGAGACCCAGTACTTC. Translated, it gives CASSATGPETQYF.

J is TRBJ1-5 and V is TRBV15; 9 nucleotides line up with TRBD1. The CDR3 spans 14 residues. Trimming cost V 9 bases and J 2 bases; bases outside gene matches: 5. Looked up from germline, CDR1 is LNHNV and CDR2 is YYDKDF (reference sequence). The CDR3 DNA sequence: TGTGCCACACGCCGGGACAGGGGCAATCAGCCCCAGCATTTT. Amino acids: CATRRDRGNQPQHF.

The chain is built from TRBV20-1 and TRBJ2-2; possible D gene TRBD1, 5 bases. The CDR3 spans 13 residues. The germline gives CDR1 DFQATT, CDR2 SNEGSKA (reference sequence). Between the trimmed V and J ends, which lost 8 bases and 2 bases, there was a span of 12 bases. For the CDR3, the DNA is TGCAGTTGGCTCCAGGGTAACACCGGGGAGCTGTTTTTT. Encoded protein: CSWLQGNTGELFF.

The chain is built from TRBV7-9 and TRBJ2-5; 7 nucleotides line up with TRBD2. J lost 5 bases, V lost 6 bases, and 12 bases had no gene match. The CDR3 is made up of 15 amino acids. The germline CDR1 and CDR2 sequences are SEHNR and FQNEAQ (reference sequence). CDR3 amino acids: CASRYETLGGETQYF. The CDR3, as DNA: TGTGCCAGCAGATATGAAACCCTGGGGGGGGAGACCCAGTACTTC.

J is TRBJ2-7 and V is TRBV6-1; the D gene is possibly TRBD1 (6 bases). CDR1 MNHNS and CDR2 SASEGT come from the germline V gene. This CDR3 spans 12 amino acids. V was cut by 6 bases and J by 5 bases, with 11 bases left in between. The CDR3 here is CASSLRGHEQYV. In DNA form, the CDR3 reads TGTGCCAGCAGCCTCAGGGGCCACGAGCAGTACGTC.

This clonotype has just a few counts. The chain combines TRBV20-1 with TRBJ1-5; 7 bases line up with TRBD1. The V and J ends lost 6 bases and 6 bases, in that order; junction bases with no gene match: 11. The CDR3 contains 14 residues. Germline assignment: CDR1 DFQATT and CDR2 SNEGSKA (reference sequence). Here the CDR3 reads CSARGDRASQPQHF. Here the CDR3 DNA reads TGCAGTGCGCGAGGCGACAGGGCAAGTCAGCCCCAGCATTTT.

This clonotype was found a few times. V and J are TRBV29-1 and TRBJ1-1, with D uncertain. The germline V and J ends were trimmed by 3 bases and 0 bases, with 11 bases remaining between them. Germline CDR1 is SQVTM and CDR2 is ANQGSEA. This CDR3 is built from 14 residues. CDR3 residues: CSVDPTLMNTEAFF. The DNA for the CDR3 is TGCAGCGTTGATCCGACTCTCATGAACACTGAAGCTTTCTTT.

The table lists this clonotype with a few counts. The genes are TRBV20-1 and TRBJ1-2, with TRBD1 identical over 8 bases. CDR1 DFQATT and CDR2 SNEGSKA come from the germline V gene (reference sequence). The length of the CDR3 is 11 residues. Trimming cost V 3 bases and J 7 bases; bases outside gene matches: 1. CDR3: CSARDRVGYTF. The CDR3 DNA is TGCAGTGCTAGGGACAGGGTTGGCTACACCTTC.

This clonotype was seen a handful of times. The chain carries TRBV6-2 or TRBV6-3 and TRBJ1-2; D call uncertain. This CDR3 comprises 12 residues. Trimming pared 7 bases from V and 4 bases from J, leaving 10 bases between. Per the germline V gene, CDR1 is MNHEY and CDR2 is SVGEGT. Here the CDR3 DNA reads TGTGCCAGCACCAGGACTGCCTATGGCTACACCTTC. As protein: CASTRTAYGYTF.

The rearrangement uses TRBV6-5 and TRBJ2-3; 7 bases fit TRBD2. CDR3 length equals 15 residues. The germline CDR1 and CDR2 sequences are MNHEY and SVGAGI. V trimming: 0 bases; J trimming: 0 bases; junction bases outside the gene matches: 0. The CDR3 here is CASSYSGGSTDTQYF. The CDR3 coding sequence is TGTGCCAGCAGTTACTCCGGGGGGAGCACAGATACGCAGTATTTT.